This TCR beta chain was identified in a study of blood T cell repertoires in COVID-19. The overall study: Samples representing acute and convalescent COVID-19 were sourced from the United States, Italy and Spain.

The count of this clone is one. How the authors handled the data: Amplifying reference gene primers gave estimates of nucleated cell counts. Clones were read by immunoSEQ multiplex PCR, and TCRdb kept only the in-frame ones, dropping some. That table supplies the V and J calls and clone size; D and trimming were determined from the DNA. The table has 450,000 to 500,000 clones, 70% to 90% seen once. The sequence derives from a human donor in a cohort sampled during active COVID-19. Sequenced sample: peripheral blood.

The CDR3 nucleotides read TGCGCCAGCAGCCCTATCGAAGGGGCACCATCAAATTCACCCCTCCACTTT. This codes for CASSPIEGAPSNSPLHF. The V call is TRBV5-1, the J call TRBJ1-6; D is possibly TRBD1 (5 bases). The CDR3 spans 17 residues. V was shortened by 4 bases and J by 7 bases, with 21 bases between the two germline ends. The germline CDR1 and CDR2 sequences are SGHRS and YFSETQ. Full variable domain (missing parts from reference TRBV5-1 and TRBJ1-6): KAGVTQTPRYLIKTRGQQVTLSCSPISGHRSVSWYQQTPGQGLQFLFEYFSETQRNKGNFPGRFSGRQFSNSRSEMNVSTLELGDSALYLCASSPIEGAPSNSPLHFGNGTRLTVT.